Listed below are T cell receptor beta chains from one sample, sequenced in a study of blood T cell repertoires in COVID-19. TCRdb's table, derived via immunoSEQ multiplex PCR, lists solely in-frame clones and lacks some. The table has some 50,000 clones, more than 80% seen once; the top ten hold roughly 2.7%. The sample taken for sequencing was peripheral blood. The receptors here all came from a man older than 75 with acute or convalescent COVID-19. CDR3s include the opening cysteine and the closing phenylalanine or tryptophan. The D gene is left open where the match is weak. Not all rows give a size; the values are once, few, many and, for expanded clones, a class.

TRBJ1-5	TRBD1	.	TRBV6-5	TGTGCCAGCACAGGACAGGGCAATCAGCCCCAGCATTTT	CASTGQGNQPQHF
TRBJ2-5	TRBD2	.	TRBV6-2/TRBV6-3	TGTGCCAGCAGTTACCTAGCGGGGGGGGCCGGAGAGACCCAGTACTTC	CASSYLAGGAGETQYF
TRBJ1-2	TRBD1	.	TRBV9	TGTGCCAGCAGCGTTCGCTCGACAGGGGGCGGCTATGGCTACACCTTC	CASSVRSTGGGYGYTF
TRBJ1-6	TRBD1	once	TRBV7-2	TGTGCCAGCAGCTTCGGGACAGGGGCTCCCCTCCACTTT	CASSFGTGAPLHF
TRBJ1-4	.	once	TRBV29-1	TGCAGCGCCAGTCATTCTAATGAAAAACTGTTTTTT	CSASHSNEKLFF
TRBJ1-5	TRBD1	.	TRBV2	TGTGCCAGCAGGGAGACAGGGGTTACCGCTCAGCCCCAGCATTTT	CASRETGVTAQPQHF
TRBJ1-3	.	.	TRBV9	TGTGCCAGCAGCGTAGAAGGAGGGTATGCTGGAAACACCATATATTTT	CASSVEGGYAGNTIYF
TRBJ2-1	.	.	TRBV29-1	TGCAGCGTCTCCGCAGGGTCAAATGAGCAGTTCTTC	CSVSAGSNEQFF
TRBJ1-2	.	.	TRBV6-5	TGTGCCAGCAGGATCCGGGATGGCTACACCTTC	CASRIRDGYTF
TRBJ1-1	.	.	TRBV7-9	TGTGCCAGCAGCTTAGTCCTCGGTCTGAACACTGAAGCTTTCTTT	CASSLVLGLNTEAFF
TRBJ2-7	.	.	TRBV9	TGTGCCAGCAGCCCGTCGGACAACTACGAGCAGTACTTC	CASSPSDNYEQYF
TRBJ2-7	.	once	TRBV4-1	TGCGCCAGCAGCCAAGAACCCATTAGGGCAGGGGGACTCTACGAGCAGTACTTC	CASSQEPIRAGGLYEQYF
TRBJ1-1	.	.	TRBV7-2	TGTGCCAGCAGCTTAGTGTTCAGGGAAGCTTTCTTT	CASSLVFREAFF
TRBJ1-6	.	.	TRBV6-2/TRBV6-3	TGTGCCAGCAGTTTTTGGGCTCAGGGGTCACCCCTCCACTTT	CASSFWAQGSPLHF
TRBJ1-6	.	.	TRBV6-4	TGTGCCTCCAAACCCAACAGGGCCTATAATTCACCCCTCCACTTT	CASKPNRAYNSPLHF
TRBJ2-2	TRBD2	.	TRBV5-4	TGTGCCAGCAGCCCGAAGGGAGGGCCGGCCACCGGGGAGCTGTTTTTT	CASSPKGGPATGELFF
TRBJ1-6	.	few	TRBV2	TGTGCCAGCAGTGAACGAGTCAGGGTGCGCTCACCCCTCCACTTT	CASSERVRVRSPLHF
TRBJ2-1	TRBD2	.	TRBV7-8	TGTGCCAGCAGCTTAGTAGGACTAGCGGGGCACAATGAGCAGTTCTTC	CASSLVGLAGHNEQFF
TRBJ2-2	.	.	TRBV11-2	TGTGCCAGCAGCTTAGGGGTTCAGGCCGGGGAGCTGTTTTTT	CASSLGVQAGELFF
TRBJ1-2	.	.	TRBV4-1	TGCGCCAGCAGCCAAGATGAGGGAAAGGCTAACTATGGCTACACCTTC	CASSQDEGKANYGYTF
TRBJ2-7	.	.	TRBV7-9	TGTGCCAGCACTATCCCCGGGACACTTTACGAGCAGTACTTC	CASTIPGTLYEQYF
TRBJ1-3	TRBD1	once	TRBV10-2	TGCGCCAGCAGTGAGAGTGGACAGGGGGCCTTCTCTGGAAACACCATATATTTT	CASSESGQGAFSGNTIYF